This entry concerns a single TCR beta chain. The antigen remains undetermined. V was clipped by 2 bases and J by 1 base; unmatched bases: 13. Germline V lookup: CDR1 MNHGY, CDR2 SVAAGI. The CDR3 sequence is 19 residues long. This sample stems from a study of T cell responses to AZD1222 COVID-19 vaccine. General study results and limits: Clonal diversity was possibly underestimated; the donors were predominantly white British and more often female. In the spike-specific TCR repertoire, nearly half reportedly target unmutated variant regions. Spike-spanning, vaccine-associated CD4 TCRs were dominant at 160-218 and 743-854. With two AZD1222 doses given, Spike-specific TCR breadth and depth both rose.

Repertoires were generated with immunoSEQ multiplex PCR, while TCRdb's copy carries only in-frame clones and drops some. This sample has 130,000 to 150,000 clones, with approximately 93% found just once. The chain carries TRBV6-9 and TRBJ2-3; 9 positions agree with TRBD2. The source of this sequence is an adult who had recovered from COVID-19. Material: peripheral blood, obtained after recovery from COVID-19. The CDR3 nucleotides are TGTGCCAGCAGTTATGGTGCGGGAGGGACTCCCCCGGGCACAGATACGCAGTATTTT. Protein: CASSYGAGGTPPGTDTQYF.